This T cell receptor (beta chain) is drawn from a study of OX40 agonist ivuxolimab in advanced cancers. Data came from immunoSEQ multiplex PCR; TCRdb stores just in-frame clones and leaves some out. The sample holds roughly 86,000 clones, roughly 90% seen once. The CDR3 runs 14 residues. Trimming left V 3 bases short and J 5 bases short, with 13 bases between. Germline lookup yields CDR1 MNHEY and CDR2 SMNVEV (reference sequence). This receptor was taken from an adult with an advanced solid tumor such as melanoma, head and neck, liver or kidney cancer. Sequencing used CD4+ or CD8+ T cells sorted from blood, obtained in a trial of the OX40 agonist ivuxolimab. V and J are TRBV27 and TRBJ1-1; D is unresolved. The CDR3 DNA reads TGTGCCAGCAGTTTGCGCCCGACGGGTACTGAAGCTTTCTTT. Translation gives CASSLRPTGTEAFF.